The present TCR beta chain was sequenced within a study of technical replicates of blood from several donors. Sequencing used immunoSEQ multiplex PCR; TCRdb keeps in-frame clones, though not all of them. The repertoire holds around 84,000 clones, with 98% as singletons. The CDR3 runs 12 residues. V was pared by 1 base and J by 6 bases, with 7 bases between. The germline gives CDR1 MNHNS, CDR2 SASEGT. The chain is built from TRBV6-1 and TRBJ2-7, with a possible D match to TRBD2 (6 bases). This sequence was found in a human donor in good health. Sequencing used T cells isolated from PBMCs. CDR3 nucleotide sequence: TGTGCCAGCAGTGAAGGCGGGGCCGAGCAGTACTTC. Encoded protein: CASSEGGAEQYF.